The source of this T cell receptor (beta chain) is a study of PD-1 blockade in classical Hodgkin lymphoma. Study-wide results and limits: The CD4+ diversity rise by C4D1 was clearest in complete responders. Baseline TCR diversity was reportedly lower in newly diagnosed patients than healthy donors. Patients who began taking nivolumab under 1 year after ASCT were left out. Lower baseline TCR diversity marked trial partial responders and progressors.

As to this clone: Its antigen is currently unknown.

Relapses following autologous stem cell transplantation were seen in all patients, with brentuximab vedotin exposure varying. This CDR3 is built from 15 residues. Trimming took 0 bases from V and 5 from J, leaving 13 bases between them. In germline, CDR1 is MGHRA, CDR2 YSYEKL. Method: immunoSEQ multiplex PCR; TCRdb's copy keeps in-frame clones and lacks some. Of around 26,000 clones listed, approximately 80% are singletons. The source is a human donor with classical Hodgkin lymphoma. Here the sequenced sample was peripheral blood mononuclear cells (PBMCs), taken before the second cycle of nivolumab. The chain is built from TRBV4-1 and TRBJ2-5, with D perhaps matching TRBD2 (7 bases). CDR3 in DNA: TGCGCCAGCAGCCAAGAGAGGGGGGGCTGGGAGACCCAGTACTTC. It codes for CASSQERGGWETQYF.